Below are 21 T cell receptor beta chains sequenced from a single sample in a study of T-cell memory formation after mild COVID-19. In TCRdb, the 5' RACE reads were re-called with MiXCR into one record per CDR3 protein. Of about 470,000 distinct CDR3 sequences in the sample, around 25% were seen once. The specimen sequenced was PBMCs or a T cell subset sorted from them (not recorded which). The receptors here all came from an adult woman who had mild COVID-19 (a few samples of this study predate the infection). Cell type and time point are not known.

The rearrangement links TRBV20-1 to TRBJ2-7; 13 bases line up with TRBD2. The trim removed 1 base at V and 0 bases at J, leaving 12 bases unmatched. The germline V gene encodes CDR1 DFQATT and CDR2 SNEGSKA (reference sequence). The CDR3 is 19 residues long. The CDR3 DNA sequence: TGCAGTGCTAGAGGGGGGTTGGGACTAGCGGGAACTTCCTCCTACGAGCAGTACTTC. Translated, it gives CSARGGLGLAGTSSYEQYF.

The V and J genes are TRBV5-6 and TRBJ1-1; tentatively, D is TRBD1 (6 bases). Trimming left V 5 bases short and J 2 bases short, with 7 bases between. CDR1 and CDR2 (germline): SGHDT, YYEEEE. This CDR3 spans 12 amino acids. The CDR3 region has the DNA TGTGCCAGCAGGGGACAAAACACTGAAGCTTTCTTT. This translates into CASRGQNTEAFF.

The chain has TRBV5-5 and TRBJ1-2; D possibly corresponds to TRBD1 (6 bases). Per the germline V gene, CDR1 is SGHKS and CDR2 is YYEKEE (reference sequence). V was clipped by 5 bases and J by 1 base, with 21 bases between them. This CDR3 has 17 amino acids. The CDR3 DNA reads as TGTGCCAGCAGGATGGTCGGGTCGGGGGGCTTTAACTATGGCTACACCTTC. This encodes CASRMVGSGGFNYGYTF.

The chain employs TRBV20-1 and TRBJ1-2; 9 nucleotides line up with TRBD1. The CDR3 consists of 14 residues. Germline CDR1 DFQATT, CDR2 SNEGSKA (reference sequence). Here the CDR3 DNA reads TGCAGCGATTCGGACAGGGGCACTAACTATGGCTACACCTTC. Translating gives CSDSDRGTNYGYTF.

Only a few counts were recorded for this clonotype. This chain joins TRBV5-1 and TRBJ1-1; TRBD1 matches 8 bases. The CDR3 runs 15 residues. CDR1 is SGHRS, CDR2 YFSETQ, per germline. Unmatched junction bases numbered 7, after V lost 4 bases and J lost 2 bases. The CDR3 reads CASSPAAGGNTEAFF. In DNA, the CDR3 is TGCGCCAGCAGCCCCGCCGCAGGGGGCAACACTGAAGCTTTCTTT.

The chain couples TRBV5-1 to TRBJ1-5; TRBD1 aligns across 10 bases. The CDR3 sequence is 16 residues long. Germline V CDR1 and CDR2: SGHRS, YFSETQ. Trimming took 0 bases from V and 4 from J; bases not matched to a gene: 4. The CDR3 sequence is CASSLVDRGRNQPQHF. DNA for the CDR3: TGCGCCAGCAGCTTGGTAGACAGGGGGCGAAATCAGCCCCAGCATTTT.

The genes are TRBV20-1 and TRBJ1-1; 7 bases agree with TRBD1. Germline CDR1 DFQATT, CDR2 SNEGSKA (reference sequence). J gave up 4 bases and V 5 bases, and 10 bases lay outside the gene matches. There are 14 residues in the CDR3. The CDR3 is CSAGWTGPATEAFF. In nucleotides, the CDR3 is TGCAGTGCTGGGTGGACAGGACCTGCCACTGAAGCTTTCTTT.

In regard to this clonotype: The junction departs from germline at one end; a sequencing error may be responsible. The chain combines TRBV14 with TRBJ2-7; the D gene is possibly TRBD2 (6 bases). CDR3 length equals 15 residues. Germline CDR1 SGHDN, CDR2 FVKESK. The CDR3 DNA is TGTGCCAGCAGTCAAGATTCCGGGACTCCCTCCGAGCAGTACTTC. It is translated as CASSQDSGTPSEQYF.

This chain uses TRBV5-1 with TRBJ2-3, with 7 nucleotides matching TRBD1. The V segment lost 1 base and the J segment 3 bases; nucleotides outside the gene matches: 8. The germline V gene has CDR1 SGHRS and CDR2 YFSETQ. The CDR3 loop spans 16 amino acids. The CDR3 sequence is CASSLTSSRGTDTQYF. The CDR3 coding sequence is TGCGCCAGCAGCTTGACGTCTTCCAGGGGGACAGATACGCAGTATTTT.

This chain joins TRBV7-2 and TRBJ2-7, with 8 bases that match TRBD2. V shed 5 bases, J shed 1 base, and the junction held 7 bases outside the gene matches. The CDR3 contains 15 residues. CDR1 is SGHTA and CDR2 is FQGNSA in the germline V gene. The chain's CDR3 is CASSLSASGSYEQYF. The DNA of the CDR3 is TGTGCCAGCAGCCTCAGCGCTAGCGGGTCCTACGAGCAGTACTTC.

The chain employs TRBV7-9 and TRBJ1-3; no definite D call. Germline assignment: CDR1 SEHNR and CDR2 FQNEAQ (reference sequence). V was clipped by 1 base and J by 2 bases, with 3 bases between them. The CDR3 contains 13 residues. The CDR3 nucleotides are TGTGCCAGCAGCTTAGAGACTGGAAACACCATATATTTT. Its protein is CASSLETGNTIYF.

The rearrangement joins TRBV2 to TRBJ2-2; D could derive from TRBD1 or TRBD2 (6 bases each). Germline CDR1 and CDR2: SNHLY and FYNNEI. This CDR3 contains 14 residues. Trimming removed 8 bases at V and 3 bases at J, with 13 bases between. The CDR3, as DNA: TGTGCCAGCCGAGGGGGGTTTGACACCGGGGAGCTGTTTTTT. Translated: CASRGGFDTGELFF.

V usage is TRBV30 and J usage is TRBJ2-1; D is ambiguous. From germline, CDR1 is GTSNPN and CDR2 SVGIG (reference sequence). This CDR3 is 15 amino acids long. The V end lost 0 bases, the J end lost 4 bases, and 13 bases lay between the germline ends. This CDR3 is CAWSVIPDTYNEQFF. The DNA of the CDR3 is TGTGCCTGGAGTGTAATTCCCGACACTTACAATGAGCAGTTCTTC.

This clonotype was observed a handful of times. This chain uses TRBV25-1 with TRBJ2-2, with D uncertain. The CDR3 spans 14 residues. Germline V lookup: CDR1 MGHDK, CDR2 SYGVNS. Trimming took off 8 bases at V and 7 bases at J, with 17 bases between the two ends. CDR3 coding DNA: TGTGCCAGCGCCCCCTATCGAACCCACGGGGAGCTGTTTTTT. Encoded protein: CASAPYRTHGELFF.

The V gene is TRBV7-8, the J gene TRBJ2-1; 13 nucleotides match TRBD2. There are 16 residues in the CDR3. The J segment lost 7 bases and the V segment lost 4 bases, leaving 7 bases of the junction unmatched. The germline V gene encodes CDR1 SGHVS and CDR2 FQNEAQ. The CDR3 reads CASSSGLAGVLNEQFF. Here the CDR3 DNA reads TGTGCCAGCAGCTCAGGACTAGCGGGAGTTTTGAATGAGCAGTTCTTC.

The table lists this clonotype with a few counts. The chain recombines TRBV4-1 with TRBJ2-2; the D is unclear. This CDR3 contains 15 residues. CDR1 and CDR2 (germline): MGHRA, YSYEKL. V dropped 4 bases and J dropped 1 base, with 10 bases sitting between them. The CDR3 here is CASSPVSGNTGELFF. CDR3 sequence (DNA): TGCGCCAGCAGCCCAGTATCAGGGAACACCGGGGAGCTGTTTTTT.

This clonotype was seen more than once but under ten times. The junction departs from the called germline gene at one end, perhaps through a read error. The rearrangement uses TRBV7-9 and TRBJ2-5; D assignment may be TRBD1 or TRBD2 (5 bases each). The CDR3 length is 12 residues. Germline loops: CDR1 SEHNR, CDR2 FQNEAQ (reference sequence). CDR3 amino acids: CASSRDRRGSDF. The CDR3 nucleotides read TGTGCCAGCAGCCGGGACCGAAGAGGGTCCGACTTC.

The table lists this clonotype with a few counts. The CDR3 DNA reads as TGCAGCGTTGTAGGTGGGGATACGCAGTATTTT. It is translated as CSVVGGDTQYF. This chain uses TRBV29-1 with TRBJ2-3; D unclear. Germline V lookup: CDR1 SQVTM, CDR2 ANQGSEA. CDR3 size: 11 residues. The V end was cut by 4 bases, the J end by 6 bases, with 8 bases between.

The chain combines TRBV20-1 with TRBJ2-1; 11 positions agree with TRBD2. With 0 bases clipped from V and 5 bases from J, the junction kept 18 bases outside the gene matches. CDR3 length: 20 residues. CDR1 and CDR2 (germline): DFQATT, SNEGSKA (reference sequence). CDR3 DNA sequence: TGCAGTGCTAGAGATGTTTGGTTTTCTTCGGGACTAGCGGATAACAATGAGCAGTTCTTC. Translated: CSARDVWFSSGLADNNEQFF.

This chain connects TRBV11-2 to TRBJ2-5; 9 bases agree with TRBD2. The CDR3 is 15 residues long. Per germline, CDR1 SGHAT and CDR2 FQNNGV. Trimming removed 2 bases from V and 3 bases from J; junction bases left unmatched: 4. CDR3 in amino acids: CASSLWASGEETQYF. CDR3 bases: TGTGCCAGCAGCTTATGGGCTAGCGGGGAAGAGACCCAGTACTTC.

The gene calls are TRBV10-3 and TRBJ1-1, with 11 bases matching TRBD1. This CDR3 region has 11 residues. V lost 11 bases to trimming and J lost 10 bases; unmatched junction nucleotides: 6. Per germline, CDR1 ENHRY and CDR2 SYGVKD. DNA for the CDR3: TGTGCCCCCGGACAGGGGGCTGGAGCTTTCTTT. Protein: CAPGQGAGAFF.